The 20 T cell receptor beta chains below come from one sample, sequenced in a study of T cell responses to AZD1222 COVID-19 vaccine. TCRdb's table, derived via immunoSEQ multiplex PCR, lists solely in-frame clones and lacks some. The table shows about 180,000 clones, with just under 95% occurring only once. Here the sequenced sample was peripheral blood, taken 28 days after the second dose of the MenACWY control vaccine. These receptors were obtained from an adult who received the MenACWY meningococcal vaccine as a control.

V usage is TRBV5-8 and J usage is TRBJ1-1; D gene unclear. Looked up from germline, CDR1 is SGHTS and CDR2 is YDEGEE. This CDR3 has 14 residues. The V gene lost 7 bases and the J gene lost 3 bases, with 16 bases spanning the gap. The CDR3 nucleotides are TGTGCCAGCGGCCCCTGGACCTGGGACACTGAAGCTTTCTTT. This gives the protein CASGPWTWDTEAFF.

The chain's CDR3 is CASSLEGQTQYF. Written as DNA, the CDR3 is TGTGCCAGCAGTTTAGAAGGACAGACCCAGTACTTC. This sequence joins TRBV12-3 or TRBV12-4 and TRBJ2-5; D remains ambiguous. The V end lost 1 base, the J end lost 6 bases, and 6 bases lay between the germline ends. This CDR3 spans 12 amino acids.

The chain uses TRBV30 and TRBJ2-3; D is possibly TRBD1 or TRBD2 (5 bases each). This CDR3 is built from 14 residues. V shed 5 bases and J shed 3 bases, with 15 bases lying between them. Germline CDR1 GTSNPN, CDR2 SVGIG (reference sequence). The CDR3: CAWGAGIGTDTQYF. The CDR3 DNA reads TGTGCCTGGGGGGCGGGTATTGGTACAGATACGCAGTATTTT.

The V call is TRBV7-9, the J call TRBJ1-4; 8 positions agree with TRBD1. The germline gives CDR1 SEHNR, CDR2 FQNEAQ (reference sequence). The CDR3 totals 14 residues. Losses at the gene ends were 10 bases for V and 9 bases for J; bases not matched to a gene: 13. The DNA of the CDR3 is TGTGCCACGGATGAGGGAACAGGGGGGAAAAAACTGTTTTTT. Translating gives CATDEGTGGKKLFF.

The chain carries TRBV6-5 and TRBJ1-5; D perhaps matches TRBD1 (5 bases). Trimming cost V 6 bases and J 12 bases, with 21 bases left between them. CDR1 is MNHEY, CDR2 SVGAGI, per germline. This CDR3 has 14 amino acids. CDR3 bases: TGTGCCAGCAGCTCCTCGGACAAACCCAGTAGCCAGCATTTT. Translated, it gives CASSSSDKPSSQHF.

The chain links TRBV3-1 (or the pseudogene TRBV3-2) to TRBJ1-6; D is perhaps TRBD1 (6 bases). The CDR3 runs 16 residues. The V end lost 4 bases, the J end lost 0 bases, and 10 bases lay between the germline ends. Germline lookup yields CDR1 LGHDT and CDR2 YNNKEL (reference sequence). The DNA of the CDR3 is TGTGCCAGCAGCCGGACAGTTAGCTCCTATAATTCACCCCTCCACTTT. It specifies CASSRTVSSYNSPLHF.

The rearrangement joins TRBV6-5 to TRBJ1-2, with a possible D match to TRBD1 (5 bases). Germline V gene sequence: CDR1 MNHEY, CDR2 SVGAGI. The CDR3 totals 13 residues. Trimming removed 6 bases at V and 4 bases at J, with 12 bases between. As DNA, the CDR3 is TGTGCCAGCAGGCCTGGGGCAGTCTATGGCTACACCTTC. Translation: CASRPGAVYGYTF.

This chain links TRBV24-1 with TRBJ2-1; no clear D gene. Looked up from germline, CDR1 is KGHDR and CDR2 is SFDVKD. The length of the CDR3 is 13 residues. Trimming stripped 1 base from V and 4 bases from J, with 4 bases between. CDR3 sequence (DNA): TGTGCCACCAGTGATTTTCATTACAATGAGCAGTTCTTC. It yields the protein CATSDFHYNEQFF.

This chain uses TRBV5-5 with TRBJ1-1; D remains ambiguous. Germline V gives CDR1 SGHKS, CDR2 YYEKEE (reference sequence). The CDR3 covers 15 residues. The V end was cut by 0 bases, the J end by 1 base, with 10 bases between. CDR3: CASSLGGRRNTEAFF. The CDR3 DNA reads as TGTGCCAGCAGCTTGGGGGGTAGGAGGAACACTGAAGCTTTCTTT.

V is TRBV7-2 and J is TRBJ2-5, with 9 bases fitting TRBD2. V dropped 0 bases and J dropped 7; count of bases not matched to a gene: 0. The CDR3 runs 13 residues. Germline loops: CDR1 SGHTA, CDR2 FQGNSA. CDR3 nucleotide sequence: TGTGCCAGCAGCTTAGCAGCGGGGGGGACCCAGTACTTC. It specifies CASSLAAGGTQYF.

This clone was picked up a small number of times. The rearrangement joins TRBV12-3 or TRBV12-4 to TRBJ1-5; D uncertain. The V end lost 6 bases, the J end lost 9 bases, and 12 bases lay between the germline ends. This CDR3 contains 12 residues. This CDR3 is CASRDGSGPQHF. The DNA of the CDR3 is TGTGCCAGCAGGGATGGGAGTGGGCCCCAGCATTTT.

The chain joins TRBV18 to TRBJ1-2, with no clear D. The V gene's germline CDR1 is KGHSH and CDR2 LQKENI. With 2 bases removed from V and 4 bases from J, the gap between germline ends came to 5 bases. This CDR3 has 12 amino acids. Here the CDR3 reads CASSPSAYGYTF. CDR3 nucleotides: TGTGCCAGCTCACCATCAGCCTATGGCTACACCTTC.

CDR3 residues: CASSRDRGASYEQYF. CDR3 in DNA: TGCGCCAGCAGCCGTGACCGGGGGGCTTCCTACGAGCAGTACTTC. V usage is TRBV4-3 and J usage is TRBJ2-7, with a weak D call TRBD2 (7 bases). This CDR3 is 15 amino acids long. Germline CDR1 is LGHNA and CDR2 is YSLEER. The V end lost 4 bases, the J end lost 1 base, and 14 bases lay between the germline ends.

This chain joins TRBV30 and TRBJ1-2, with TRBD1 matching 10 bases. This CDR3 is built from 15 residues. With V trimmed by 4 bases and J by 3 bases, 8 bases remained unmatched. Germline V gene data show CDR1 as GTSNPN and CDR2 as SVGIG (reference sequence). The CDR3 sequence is CAWTGGTGVDYGYTF. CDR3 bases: TGTGCCTGGACTGGAGGGACAGGGGTCGACTATGGCTACACCTTC.

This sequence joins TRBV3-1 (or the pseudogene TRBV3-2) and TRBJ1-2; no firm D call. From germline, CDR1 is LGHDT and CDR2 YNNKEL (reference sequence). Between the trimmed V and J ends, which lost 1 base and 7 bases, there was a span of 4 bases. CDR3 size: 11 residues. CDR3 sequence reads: CASSQVSGYTF. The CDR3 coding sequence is TGTGCCAGCAGCCAAGTGTCTGGCTACACCTTC.

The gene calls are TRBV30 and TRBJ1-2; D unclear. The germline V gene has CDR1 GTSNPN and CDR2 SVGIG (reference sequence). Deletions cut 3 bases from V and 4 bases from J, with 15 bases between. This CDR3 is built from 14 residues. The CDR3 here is CAWSPNKSSYGYTF. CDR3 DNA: TGTGCCTGGAGCCCTAACAAAAGTTCCTATGGCTACACCTTC.

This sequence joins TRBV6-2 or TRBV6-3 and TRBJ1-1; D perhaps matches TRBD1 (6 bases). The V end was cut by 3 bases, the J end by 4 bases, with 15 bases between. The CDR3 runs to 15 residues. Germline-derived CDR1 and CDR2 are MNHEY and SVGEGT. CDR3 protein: CASSYDRFYSTEAFF. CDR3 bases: TGTGCCAGCAGTTATGACAGGTTTTACTCCACTGAAGCTTTCTTT.

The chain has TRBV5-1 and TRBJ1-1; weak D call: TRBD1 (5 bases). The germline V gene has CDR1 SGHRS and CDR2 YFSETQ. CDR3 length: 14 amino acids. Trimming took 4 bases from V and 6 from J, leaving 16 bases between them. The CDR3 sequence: CASSPGPGRPEAFF. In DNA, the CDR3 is TGCGCCAGCAGCCCCGGCCCGGGGCGGCCTGAAGCTTTCTTT.

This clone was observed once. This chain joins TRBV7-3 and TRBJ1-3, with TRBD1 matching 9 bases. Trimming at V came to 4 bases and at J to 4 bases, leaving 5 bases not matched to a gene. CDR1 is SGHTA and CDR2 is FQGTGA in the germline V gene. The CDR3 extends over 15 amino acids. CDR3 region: CASSSTGGSGNTIYF. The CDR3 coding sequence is TGTGCCAGCAGCTCAACAGGGGGCTCCGGAAACACCATATATTTT. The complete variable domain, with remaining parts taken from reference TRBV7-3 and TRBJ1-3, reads GAGVSQTPSNKVTEKGKYVELRCDPISGHTALYWYRQSLGQGPEFLIYFQGTGAADDSGLPNDRFFAVRPEGSVSTLKIQRTERGDSAVYLCASSSTGGSGNTIYFGEGSWLTVV.

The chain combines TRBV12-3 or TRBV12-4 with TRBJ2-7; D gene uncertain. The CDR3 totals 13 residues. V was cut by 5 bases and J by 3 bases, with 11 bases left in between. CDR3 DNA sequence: TGTGCCAGCAGTGGGGTGGGTAGCTACGAGCAGTACTTC. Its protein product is CASSGVGSYEQYF.